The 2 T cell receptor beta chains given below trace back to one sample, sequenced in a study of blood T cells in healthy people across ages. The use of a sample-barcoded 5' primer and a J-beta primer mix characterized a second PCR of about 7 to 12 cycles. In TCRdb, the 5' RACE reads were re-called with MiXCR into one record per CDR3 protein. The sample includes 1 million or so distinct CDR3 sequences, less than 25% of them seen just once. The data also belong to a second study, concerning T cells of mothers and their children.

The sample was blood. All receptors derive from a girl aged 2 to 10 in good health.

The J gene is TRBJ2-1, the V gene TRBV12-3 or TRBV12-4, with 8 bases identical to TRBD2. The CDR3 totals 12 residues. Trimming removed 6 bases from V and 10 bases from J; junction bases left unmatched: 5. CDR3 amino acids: CASSWTSPEQFF. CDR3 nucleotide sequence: TGTGCCAGCAGCTGGACTAGCCCAGAGCAGTTCTTC.

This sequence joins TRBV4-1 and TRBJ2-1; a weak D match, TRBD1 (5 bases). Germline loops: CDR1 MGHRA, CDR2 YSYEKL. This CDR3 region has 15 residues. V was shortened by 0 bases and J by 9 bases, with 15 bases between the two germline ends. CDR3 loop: CASSQEDALRGEQFF. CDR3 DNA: TGCGCCAGCAGCCAAGAAGACGCCTTAAGGGGTGAGCAGTTCTTC.